Listed here is a single T cell receptor (beta chain). The source of the sample is a study of T cell changes during pregnancy in multiple sclerosis. Sequencing was performed with immunoSEQ multiplex PCR; in TCRdb, only in-frame clones are kept and a portion is missing. The sample carries 30,000 to 50,000 clones, about 91% recorded once. Unmatched junction bases numbered 3, after V lost 0 bases and J lost 1 base. The CDR3 loop spans 16 amino acids. Germline CDR1 SGDLS, CDR2 YYNGEE. The chain recombines TRBV9 with TRBJ2-2; 7 bases fit TRBD1. The receptor was derived from a female donor with multiple sclerosis, enrolled in a pregnancy study. Sequenced material: CD4+ T cells from peripheral blood mononuclear cells, taken in the third trimester of pregnancy. The CDR3 loop is CASSVVGTENTGELFF. CDR3 sequence (DNA): TGTGCCAGCAGCGTAGTAGGGACAGAGAACACCGGGGAGCTGTTTTTT.